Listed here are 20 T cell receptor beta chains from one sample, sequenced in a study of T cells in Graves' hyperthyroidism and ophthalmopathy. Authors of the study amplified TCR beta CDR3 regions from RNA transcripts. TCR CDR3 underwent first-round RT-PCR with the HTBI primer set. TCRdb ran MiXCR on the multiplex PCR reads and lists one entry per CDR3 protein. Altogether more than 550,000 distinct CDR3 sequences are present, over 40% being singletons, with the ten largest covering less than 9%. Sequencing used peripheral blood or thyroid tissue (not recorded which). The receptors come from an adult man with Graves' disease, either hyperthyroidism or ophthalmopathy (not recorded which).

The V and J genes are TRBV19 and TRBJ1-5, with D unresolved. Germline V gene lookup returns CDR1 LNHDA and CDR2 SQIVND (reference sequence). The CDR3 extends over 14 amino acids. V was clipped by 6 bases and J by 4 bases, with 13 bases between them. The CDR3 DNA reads TGTGCCAGTAGGTTCGGAGGGCTTAATCAGCCCCAGCATTTT. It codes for CASRFGGLNQPQHF.

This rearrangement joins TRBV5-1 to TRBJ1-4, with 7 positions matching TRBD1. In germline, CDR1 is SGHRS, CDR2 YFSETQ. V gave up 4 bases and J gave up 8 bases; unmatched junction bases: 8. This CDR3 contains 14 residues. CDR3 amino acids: CASSIRDRGEKLFF. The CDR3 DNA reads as TGCGCCAGCAGCATCCGGGACAGAGGCGAAAAACTGTTTTTT.

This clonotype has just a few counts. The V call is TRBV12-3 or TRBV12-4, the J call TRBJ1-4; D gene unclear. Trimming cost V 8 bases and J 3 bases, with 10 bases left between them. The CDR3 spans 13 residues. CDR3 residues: CASGDMSNEKLFF. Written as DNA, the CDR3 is TGTGCCAGCGGCGACATGTCTAATGAAAAACTGTTTTTT.

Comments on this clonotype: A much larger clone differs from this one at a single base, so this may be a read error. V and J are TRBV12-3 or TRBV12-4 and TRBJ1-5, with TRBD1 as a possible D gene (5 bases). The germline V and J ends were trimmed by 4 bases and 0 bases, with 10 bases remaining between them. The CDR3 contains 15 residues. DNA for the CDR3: TGTGCCAGCAGTTACTTCGGGGGTAGCAATCAGCCCCAGCATTTT. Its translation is CASSYFGGSNQPQHF.

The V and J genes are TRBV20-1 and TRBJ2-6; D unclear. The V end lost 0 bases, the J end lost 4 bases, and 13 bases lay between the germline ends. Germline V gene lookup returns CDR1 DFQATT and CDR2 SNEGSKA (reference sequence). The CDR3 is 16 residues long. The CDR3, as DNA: TGCAGTGCTAGAGATGGCCAGTCAGCCGGGGCCAACGTCCTGACTTTC. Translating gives CSARDGQSAGANVLTF.

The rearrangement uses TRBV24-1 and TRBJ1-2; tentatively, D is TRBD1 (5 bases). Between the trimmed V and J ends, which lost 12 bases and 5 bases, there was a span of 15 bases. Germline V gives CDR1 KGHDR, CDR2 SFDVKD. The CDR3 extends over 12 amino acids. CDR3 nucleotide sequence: TGTGCCGCCTCAGGAGGGGAATATGGCTACACCTTC. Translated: CAASGGEYGYTF.

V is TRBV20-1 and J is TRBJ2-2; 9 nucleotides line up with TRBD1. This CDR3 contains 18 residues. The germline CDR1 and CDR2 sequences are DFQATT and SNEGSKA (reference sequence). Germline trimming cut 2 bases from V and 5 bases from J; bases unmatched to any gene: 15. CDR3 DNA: TGCAGTGCTAGAAGAGATATAGAACAGGGGGCGCGGACCGGGGAGCTGTTTTTT. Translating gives CSARRDIEQGARTGELFF.

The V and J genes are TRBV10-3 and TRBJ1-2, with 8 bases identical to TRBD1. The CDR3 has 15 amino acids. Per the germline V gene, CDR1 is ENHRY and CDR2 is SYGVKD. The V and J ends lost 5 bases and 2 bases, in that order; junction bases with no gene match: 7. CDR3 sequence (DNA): TGTGCCATCAGTCCCGGGACAGGAGAGAACTATGGCTACACCTTC. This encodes CAISPGTGENYGYTF.

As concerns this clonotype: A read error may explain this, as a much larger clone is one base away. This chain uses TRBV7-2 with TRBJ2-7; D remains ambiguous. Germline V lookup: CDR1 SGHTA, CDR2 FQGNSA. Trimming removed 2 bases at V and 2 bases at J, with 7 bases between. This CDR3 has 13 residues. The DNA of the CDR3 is TGTGCCAGCAGCTTACGCAGTACCTACGAGCAGTACTTC. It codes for CASSLRSTYEQYF.

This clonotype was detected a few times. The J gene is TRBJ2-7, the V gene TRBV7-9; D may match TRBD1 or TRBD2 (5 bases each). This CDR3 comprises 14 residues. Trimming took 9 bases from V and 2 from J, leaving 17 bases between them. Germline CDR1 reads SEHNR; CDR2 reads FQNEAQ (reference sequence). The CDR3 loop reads CASWGRGGTYEQYF. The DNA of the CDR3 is TGTGCCAGTTGGGGCCGGGGCGGTACCTACGAGCAGTACTTC. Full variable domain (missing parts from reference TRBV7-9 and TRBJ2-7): DTGVSQNPRHKITKRGQNVTFRCDPISEHNRLYWYRQTLGQGPEFLTYFQNEAQLEKSRLLSDRFSAERPKGSFSTLEIQRTEQGDSAMYLCASWGRGGTYEQYFGPGTRLTVT.

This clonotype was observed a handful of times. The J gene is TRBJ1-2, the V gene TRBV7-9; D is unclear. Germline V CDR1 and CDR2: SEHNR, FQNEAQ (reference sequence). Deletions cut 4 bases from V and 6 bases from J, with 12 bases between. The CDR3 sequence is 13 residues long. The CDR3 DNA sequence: TGTGCCAGCAGCTCCCCGGATGTCCATGGCTACACCTTC. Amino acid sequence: CASSSPDVHGYTF.

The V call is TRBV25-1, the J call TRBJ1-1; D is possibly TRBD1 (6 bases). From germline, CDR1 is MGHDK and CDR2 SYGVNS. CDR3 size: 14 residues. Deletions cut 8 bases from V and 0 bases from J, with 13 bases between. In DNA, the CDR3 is TGTGCCAGCGCGCCCGGGGGCATGAACACTGAAGCTTTCTTT. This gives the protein CASAPGGMNTEAFF.

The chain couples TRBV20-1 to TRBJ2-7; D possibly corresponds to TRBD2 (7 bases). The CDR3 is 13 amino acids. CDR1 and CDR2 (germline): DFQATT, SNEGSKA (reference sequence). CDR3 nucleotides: TGCAGCTTAGGGCGGGGGCCTACCTACGAGCAGTACTTC. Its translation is CSLGRGPTYEQYF.

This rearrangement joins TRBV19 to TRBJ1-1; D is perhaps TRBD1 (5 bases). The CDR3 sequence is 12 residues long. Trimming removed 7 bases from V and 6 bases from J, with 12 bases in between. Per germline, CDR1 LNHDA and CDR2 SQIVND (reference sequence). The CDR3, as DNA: TGTGCCAGTATCTCAGGGTCCGCTGAAGCTTTCTTT. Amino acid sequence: CASISGSAEAFF.

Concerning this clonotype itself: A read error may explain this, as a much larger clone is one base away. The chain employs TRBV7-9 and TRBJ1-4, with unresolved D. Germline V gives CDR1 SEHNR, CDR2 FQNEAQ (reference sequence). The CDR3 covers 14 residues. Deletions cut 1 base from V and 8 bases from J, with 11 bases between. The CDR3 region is CASSLGVKGEKLFF. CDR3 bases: TGTGCCAGCAGCTTAGGTGTTAAGGGAGAAAAACTGTTTTTT.

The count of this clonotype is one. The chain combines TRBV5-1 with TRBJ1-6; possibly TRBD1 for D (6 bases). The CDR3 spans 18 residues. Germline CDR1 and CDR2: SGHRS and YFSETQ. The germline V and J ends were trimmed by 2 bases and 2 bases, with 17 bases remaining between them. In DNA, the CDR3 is TGCGCCAGCAGCTTAGAGGAGTTGGACAGCACCTATAATTCACCCCTCCACTTT. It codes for CASSLEELDSTYNSPLHF.

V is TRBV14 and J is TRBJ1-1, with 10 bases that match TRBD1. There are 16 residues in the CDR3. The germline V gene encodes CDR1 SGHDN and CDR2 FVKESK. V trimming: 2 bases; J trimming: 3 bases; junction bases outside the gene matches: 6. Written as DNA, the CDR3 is TGTGCCAGCAGCCAACTCAGAGGGACAGGGGACACTGAAGCTTTCTTT. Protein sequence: CASSQLRGTGDTEAFF.

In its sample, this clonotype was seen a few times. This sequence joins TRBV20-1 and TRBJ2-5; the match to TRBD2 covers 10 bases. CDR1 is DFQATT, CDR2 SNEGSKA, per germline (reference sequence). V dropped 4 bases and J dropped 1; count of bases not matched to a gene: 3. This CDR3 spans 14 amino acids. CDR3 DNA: TGCAGTGCTAATAGCGGGGGGTTCCAAGAGACCCAGTACTTC. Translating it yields CSANSGGFQETQYF.

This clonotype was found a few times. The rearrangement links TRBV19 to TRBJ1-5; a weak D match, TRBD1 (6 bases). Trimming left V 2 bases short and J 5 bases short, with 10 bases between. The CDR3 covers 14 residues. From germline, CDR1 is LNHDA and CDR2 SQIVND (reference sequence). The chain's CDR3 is CASSIMSGDQPQHF. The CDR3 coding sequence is TGTGCCAGTAGTATAATGTCAGGGGATCAGCCCCAGCATTTT.

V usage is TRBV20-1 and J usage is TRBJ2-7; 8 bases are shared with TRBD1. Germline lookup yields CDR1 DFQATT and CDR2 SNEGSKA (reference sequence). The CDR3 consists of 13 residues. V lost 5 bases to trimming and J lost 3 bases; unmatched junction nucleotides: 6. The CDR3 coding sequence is TGCAGTGCTCCCGGACAGGGACACTACGAGCAGTACTTC. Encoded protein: CSAPGQGHYEQYF.